The 8 T cell receptor beta chains in this list originate from one sample, sequenced in a study of graft-versus-host responses after intestinal transplantation. These receptors lack a known antigen. Using immunoSEQ multiplex PCR, the repertoire was profiled, and TCRdb retains in-frame clones only, with some absent. The table lists around 90,000 clones, around 93% of them singletons. The starting material was unstimulated CD8+ T cells sorted from spleen or lymph node cells, obtained before transplant. All receptors come from a human donor who was the organ donor for an intestinal transplant.

The chain is built from TRBV12-5 and TRBJ2-7; TRBD2 might be the D (5 bases). V lost 1 base, J lost 4 bases, and 20 bases lay in between. The CDR3 is 17 residues long. Germline V CDR1 and CDR2: LGHNT, FRNRAP. The CDR3 region has the DNA TGTGCTAGTGGTTTGGAAGTACGGGGATCTCCCTTTTACGAGCAGTACTTC. This translates into CASGLEVRGSPFYEQYF.

The V gene is TRBV7-2, the J gene TRBJ2-3; 13 bases map to TRBD2. V lost 1 base to trimming and J lost 8 bases; unmatched junction nucleotides: 9. The germline V gene has CDR1 SGHTA and CDR2 FQGNSA. CDR3 length: 17 residues. The CDR3, as DNA: TGTGCCAGCAGCTTAGGGGGACTAGCGGGGAAGGTGGGTACGCAGTATTTT. Protein: CASSLGGLAGKVGTQYF.

The gene calls are TRBV7-4 and TRBJ2-6; perhaps TRBD1 as D (5 bases). CDR3 length equals 15 residues. In germline, CDR1 is SGHVT, CDR2 SQSDAQ. V lost 5 bases and J 0 bases, leaving 8 bases between the germline ends. The CDR3 loop reads CASSLTVSGANVLTF. Written as DNA, the CDR3 is TGTGCCAGCAGCCTGACAGTCTCTGGGGCCAACGTCCTGACTTTC.

The rearrangement uses TRBV29-1 and TRBJ2-5; D may be TRBD1 (7 bases). V was trimmed by 6 bases and J by 2 bases, leaving 19 bases between them. This CDR3 has 15 residues. Germline CDR1 is SQVTM and CDR2 is ANQGSEA. DNA of the CDR3: TGCAGCGTCGAGGGAGGCAGGGGGACGCAAGAGACCCAGTACTTC. Translation: CSVEGGRGTQETQYF.

V and J are TRBV11-2 and TRBJ1-4; D uncertain. The germline V gene encodes CDR1 SGHAT and CDR2 FQNNGV. This CDR3 region has 15 residues. Deletions cut 2 bases from V and 7 bases from J, with 14 bases between. The CDR3 nucleotides read TGTGCCAGCAGCTTATGGGAGACTAATCTTGAAAAACTGTTTTTT. It translates to CASSLWETNLEKLFF. Looking up the rest from reference TRBV11-2 and TRBJ1-4 gives the full variable domain: EAGVAQSPRYKIIEKRQSVAFWCNPISGHATLYWYQQILGQGPKLLIQFQNNGVVDDSQLPKDRFSAERLKGVDSTLKIQPAKLEDSAVYLCASSLWETNLEKLFFGSGTQLSVL.

This CDR3 is CAISDGQRERGEQFF. CDR3 sequence (DNA): TGTGCCATCAGTGATGGCCAGCGGGAAAGGGGTGAGCAGTTCTTC. V is TRBV10-3 and J is TRBJ2-1; 7 bases map to TRBD2. V lost 3 bases to trimming and J lost 9 bases; unmatched junction nucleotides: 11. Germline-derived CDR1 and CDR2 are ENHRY and SYGVKD. This CDR3 spans 15 amino acids.

V and J are TRBV4-2 and TRBJ2-7, with 7 bases aligning to TRBD1. Germline V gives CDR1 LGHNA, CDR2 YNFKEQ. V gave up 3 bases and J gave up 3 bases; unmatched junction bases: 8. The CDR3 is 15 amino acids. CDR3 loop: CASSQTTGLIYEQYF. The CDR3 DNA is TGTGCCAGCAGCCAGACGACAGGGCTGATCTACGAGCAGTACTTC.

This clone was counted a single time. This rearrangement joins TRBV19 to TRBJ1-5, with D hard to call. The CDR3 sequence is 15 residues long. CDR1 and CDR2 (germline): LNHDA, SQIVND (reference sequence). V was shortened by 1 base and J by 0 bases, with 7 bases between the two germline ends. The CDR3 coding sequence is TGTGCCAGTAGTATAGGATGGCTTAGCAATCAGCCCCAGCATTTT. Its translation is CASSIGWLSNQPQHF.